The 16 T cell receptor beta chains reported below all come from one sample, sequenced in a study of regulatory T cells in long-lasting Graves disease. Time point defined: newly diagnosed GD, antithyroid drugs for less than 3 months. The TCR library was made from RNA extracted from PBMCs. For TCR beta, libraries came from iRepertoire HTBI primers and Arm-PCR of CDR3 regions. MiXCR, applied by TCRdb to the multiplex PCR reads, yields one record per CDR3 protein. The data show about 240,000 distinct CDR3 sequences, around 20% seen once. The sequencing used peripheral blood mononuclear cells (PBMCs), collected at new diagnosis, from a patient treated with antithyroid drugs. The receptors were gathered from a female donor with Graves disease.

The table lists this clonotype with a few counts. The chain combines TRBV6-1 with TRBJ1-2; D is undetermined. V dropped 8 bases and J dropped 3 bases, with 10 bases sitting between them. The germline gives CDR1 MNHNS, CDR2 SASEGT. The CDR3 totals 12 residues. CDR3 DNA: TGTGCCAGCCGGGCCAGCCACTATGGCTACACCTTC. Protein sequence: CASRASHYGYTF.

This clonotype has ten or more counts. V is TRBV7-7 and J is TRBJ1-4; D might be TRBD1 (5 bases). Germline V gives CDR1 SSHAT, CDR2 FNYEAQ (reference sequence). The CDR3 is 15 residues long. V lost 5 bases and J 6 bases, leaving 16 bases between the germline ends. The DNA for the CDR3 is TGTGCCAGCAGCCGAACAGTCGGGGGAGATGAAAAACTGTTTTTT. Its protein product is CASSRTVGGDEKLFF.

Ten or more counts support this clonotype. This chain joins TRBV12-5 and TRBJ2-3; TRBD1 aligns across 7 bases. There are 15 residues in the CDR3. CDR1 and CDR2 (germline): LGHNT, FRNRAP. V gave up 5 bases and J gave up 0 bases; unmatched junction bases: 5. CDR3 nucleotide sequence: TGTGCTAGTGGTCCCGTGGACAGGAGCACAGATACGCAGTATTTT. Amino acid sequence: CASGPVDRSTDTQYF.

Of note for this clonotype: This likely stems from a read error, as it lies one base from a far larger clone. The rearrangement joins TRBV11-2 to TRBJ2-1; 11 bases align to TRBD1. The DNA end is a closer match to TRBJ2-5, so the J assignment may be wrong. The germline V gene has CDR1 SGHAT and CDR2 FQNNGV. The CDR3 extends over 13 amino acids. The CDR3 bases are TGTGCCAGCAGCTTCGGACAGGGGGCGACCCAGTACTTC. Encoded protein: CASSFGQGATQYF.

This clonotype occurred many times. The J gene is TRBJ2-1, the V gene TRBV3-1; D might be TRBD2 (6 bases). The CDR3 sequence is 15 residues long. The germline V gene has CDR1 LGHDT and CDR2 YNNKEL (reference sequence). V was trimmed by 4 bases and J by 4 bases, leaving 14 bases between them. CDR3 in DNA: TGTGCCAGCAGCCGAGACAGACTAGATTACAATGAGCAGTTCTTC. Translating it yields CASSRDRLDYNEQFF.

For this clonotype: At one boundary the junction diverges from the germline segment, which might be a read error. Written as DNA, the CDR3 is TGTGCCAGCAGTTTAAATCGGGACACCCACTTC. Protein product: CASSLNRDTHF. V is TRBV6-5 and J is TRBJ2-7, with TRBD1 as a possible D gene (6 bases). The CDR3 is 11 residues long. In germline, CDR1 is MNHEY, CDR2 SVGAGI.

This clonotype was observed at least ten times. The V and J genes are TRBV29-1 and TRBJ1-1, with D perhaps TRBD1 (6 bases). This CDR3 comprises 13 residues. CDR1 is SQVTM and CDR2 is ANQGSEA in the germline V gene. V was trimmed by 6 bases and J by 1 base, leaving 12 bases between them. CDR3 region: CSVSGARNTEAFF. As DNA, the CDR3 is TGCAGCGTCTCAGGGGCGAGGAACACTGAAGCTTTCTTT.

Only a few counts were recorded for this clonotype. DNA of the CDR3: TGTGCCAGCAGCCAAAGCCCAGGGGAGGGAGGCTACACCTTC. Translation gives CASSQSPGEGGYTF. The V gene is TRBV3-1, the J gene TRBJ1-2; D is possibly TRBD1 (6 bases). V lost 2 bases and J 8 bases, leaving 15 bases between the germline ends. The CDR3 consists of 14 residues. CDR1 LGHDT and CDR2 YNNKEL come from the germline V gene (reference sequence).

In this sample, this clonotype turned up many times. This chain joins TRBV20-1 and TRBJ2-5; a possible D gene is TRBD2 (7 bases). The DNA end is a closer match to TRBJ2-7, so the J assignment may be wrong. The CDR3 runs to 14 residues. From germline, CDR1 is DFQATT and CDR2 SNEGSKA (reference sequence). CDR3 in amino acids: CSAPRGGVGYEQYF. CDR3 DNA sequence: TGCAGTGCCCCGAGGGGGGGAGTGGGCTACGAGCAGTACTTC.

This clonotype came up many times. The CDR3 reads CASSEQGKLTYEQYF. DNA for the CDR3: TGTGCCAGCAGTGAGCAGGGGAAGCTCACCTACGAGCAGTACTTC. The chain uses TRBV6-1 and TRBJ2-7; D might be TRBD1 (6 bases). CDR1 MNHNS and CDR2 SASEGT come from the germline V gene. V lost 3 bases, J lost 2 bases, and 14 bases lay in between. CDR3 length: 15 amino acids.

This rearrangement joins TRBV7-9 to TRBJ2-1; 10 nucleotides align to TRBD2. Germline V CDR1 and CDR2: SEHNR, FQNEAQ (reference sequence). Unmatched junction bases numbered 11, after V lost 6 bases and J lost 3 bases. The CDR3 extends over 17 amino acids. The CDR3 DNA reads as TGTGCCAGCAGGCCCCGTGGTTCTAGCGGGGGCTACAATGAGCAGTTCTTC. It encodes CASRPRGSSGGYNEQFF.

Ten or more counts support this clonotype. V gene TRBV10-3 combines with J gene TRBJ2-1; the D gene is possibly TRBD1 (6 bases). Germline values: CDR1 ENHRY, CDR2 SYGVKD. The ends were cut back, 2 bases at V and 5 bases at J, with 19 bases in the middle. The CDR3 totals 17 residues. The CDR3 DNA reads TGTGCCATCAGTGAGCCCCAGGCCGGGACACCGAACAATGAGCAGTTCTTC. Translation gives CAISEPQAGTPNNEQFF.

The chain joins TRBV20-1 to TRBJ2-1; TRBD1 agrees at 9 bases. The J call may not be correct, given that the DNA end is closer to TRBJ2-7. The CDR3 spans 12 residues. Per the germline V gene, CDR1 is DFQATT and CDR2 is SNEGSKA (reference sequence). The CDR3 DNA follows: TGCAGCTTGACAGGGGGCTCCTACGAGCAGTACTTC. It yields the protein CSLTGGSYEQYF.

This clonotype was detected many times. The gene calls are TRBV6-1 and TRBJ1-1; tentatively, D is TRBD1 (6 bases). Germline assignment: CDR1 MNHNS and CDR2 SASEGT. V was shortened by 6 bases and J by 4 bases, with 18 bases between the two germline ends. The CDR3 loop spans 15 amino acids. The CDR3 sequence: CASRKGGVAGTEAFF. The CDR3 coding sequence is TGTGCCAGCAGAAAAGGGGGGGTAGCCGGCACTGAAGCTTTCTTT.

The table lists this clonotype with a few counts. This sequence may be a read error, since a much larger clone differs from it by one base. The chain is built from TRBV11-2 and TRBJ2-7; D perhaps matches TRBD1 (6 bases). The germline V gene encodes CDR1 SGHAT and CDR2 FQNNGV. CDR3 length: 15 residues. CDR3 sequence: CANSATTGPTYEQYF. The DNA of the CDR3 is TGTGCCAACAGCGCTACAACAGGGCCCACCTACGAGCAGTACTTC.

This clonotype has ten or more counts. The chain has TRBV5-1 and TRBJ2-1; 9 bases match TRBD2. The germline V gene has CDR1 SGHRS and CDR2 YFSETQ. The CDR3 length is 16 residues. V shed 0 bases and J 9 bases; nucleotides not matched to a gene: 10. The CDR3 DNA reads TGCGCCAGCAGCTTGGCCACGGGACTAGCTGGCAGTGAGCAGTTCTTC. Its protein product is CASSLATGLAGSEQFF.